This record concerns one T cell receptor beta chain sequence. This entry belongs to a study of cytomegalovirus exposure and HLA in healthy donors. On the study more broadly: Of the donors genotyped, several hundred in all, 65% to 90% fell in the Caucasian-associated ancestry cluster.

With 60 Vbeta and 13 Jbeta primers, the PCR was carried out. Only in-frame clones appear in the TCRdb table, and some are missing; sequencing was by immunoSEQ multiplex PCR. Among tens of thousands of clones listed, roughly 80% were seen once. The CDR3 covers 13 residues. CDR1 is SQVTM, CDR2 ANQGSEA, per germline. With 4 bases removed from V and 4 bases from J, the gap between germline ends came to 13 bases. This chain links TRBV29-1 with TRBJ1-2, with a weak D call TRBD1 (5 bases). The source material was PBMCs. The clonotype comes from a woman in her twenties or thirties in good health and CMV-seronegative. The CDR3 sequence is CSVVFSGVYGYTF. The CDR3 region has the DNA TGCAGCGTTGTCTTCTCGGGGGTCTATGGCTACACCTTC.